This T cell receptor (beta chain) was captured in a study of cytomegalovirus exposure and HLA in healthy donors (dated by TCRdb to the late 2010s). Study-wide context: In an earlier analysis of around 540 of the donors, about 260 Gb of sequence data and approximately 100 million unique TCR beta sequences from about 179 million T cells were reported. An early release covering more than 500 HLA-typed donors comprised approximately 290 gigabases of sequencing data and 65 million to 100 million unique TCR sequences. Of the 398 genotyped donors, approximately 83% fell in the genetic ancestry cluster associated with self-reported Caucasian donors. The study aimed to test whether signatures of past pathogen exposure could be identified by cataloging public T cell receptors. The study used immunosequencing to profile the T cell repertoires of approximately 630 subjects and linked those repertoires to cytomegalovirus serostatus. Along with the roughly 700-subject first cohort, a separate validation cohort of over a hundred different subjects was used. To predict cytomegalovirus infection status, the study combined high-throughput TCR immunosequencing, statistical association of individual TCRs with disease status, and machine learning. A later analysis re-examined previously published TCR beta repertoires from about 670 donors and added high-resolution HLA genotyping to investigate patterns of TCR occurrence. In the later analysis, no new phenotypic data were used to find candidate immune exposures; instead, reliance was placed on TCR beta sequences and their occurrence across donors. To decide whether each TCR beta V gene segment behaved as functional or pseudogenic, an earlier analysis of some 570 of the donors relied on high-throughput TCR beta sequencing. Donor age, sex, ethnicity and CMV serostatus were compiled together with the repertoire data. A later genetic analysis used genome-wide SNP genotypes for about 65% of the roughly 670 donors, treating that subset as a discovery cohort. Every discovery cohort repertoire had been produced on one sequencing platform. Class I and class II HLA loci were covered by the typing at four-digit resolution. Typing coverage differed by locus: A, B, C, DRB1 and DQB1 were typed in about 629-640 donors, DQA1 in 522, DPA1 in over 600, and DPB1 in just under 490. About five DR-DQ haplotypes were handled as single units for association and clustering, since linkage in the cohort was strong. Among roughly 400 genotyped donors of the cohort, an average of approximately 220,000 unique TCR beta nucleotide sequences was sequenced per donor, of which roughly 17% were non-productive.

Overall study outcomes, separate from this receptor: Because counts were too low, 15 to 20 rarely observed V segments, including chromosome 9 orphons, were excluded from the earlier analysis of several hundred of the donors. CMV serostatus was the only immune exposure information available for the cohort. According to the authors, the approach could potentially be generalized to other disease states and immunological phenotypes. Because some donors lacked HLA typing at each locus, the association tests relied only on the typed subset. Correlated functional status among segregating V segments might be attributable to linkage disequilibrium, but an unknown experimental factor could not be ruled out. According to a later analysis, parvovirus B19, influenza, CMV and Epstein-Barr virus appeared linked to several top co-occurrence clusters. Sequencing depth was assumed to be roughly uniform across donors in the presence/absence analyses, though that assumption may not hold. Broadly in line with IMGT annotations, most TCR beta V segments showed up in productive rearrangements about 87% or about 30% of the time in an earlier analysis of 450 to 600 of the donors. A later analysis associated some 17,000 TCR beta sequences with specific HLA alleles at a false discovery rate of 0.05. In a later analysis, HLA-associated TCR beta chains were found to be more clonally expanded and to have lower generation probabilities than equally common non-associated chains. The classifier was reported to diagnose cytomegalovirus status with high specificity and sensitivity in both the original cohort and the validation cohort. Because the 87-base-pair reads could not distinguish some IMGT-functional V segments, including TRBV6-2 and TRBV6-3, those segments were excluded. A cluster of highly shared sequence variants was judged likely to represent a technical artifact of the sequencing pipeline. In a later analysis, TCR association rates were found to vary across HLA loci, with the most associated TCRs seen for DRB1 alleles and the fewest for HLA-C alleles. This cohort had only TCR beta chains sequenced, and the lack of alpha or paired-chain data limited which features could be detected. Most TCR sequences were observed very rarely across donors, whereas some public TCRs were present in many individuals. In the study, about 150 TCR beta chains were listed as associated with cytomegalovirus. Compared with the approximately 720-donor mean, donors in an Asian-associated ancestry cluster had fewer N-insertions in productive TCRs, according to a later genetic analysis. In vitro tests confirmed that a few of the cytomegalovirus-associated TCR beta chains recognize cytomegalovirus antigens. Assigning TCR associations to individual alleles was difficult when HLA alleles, especially DR and DQ, strongly co-occurred. A further reported finding was that TCR beta sequences accurately predicted the HLA-A and HLA-B alleles for most subjects in the first cohort. V-gene and J-gene trimming of TCR beta chains was associated with a missense DCLRE1C variant in a later genetic analysis, and the association was replicated in an independent cohort. In a later analysis, most CMV-associated TCR beta chains were found to appear HLA-restricted, with HLA associations seemingly driven largely by CMV exposure.

The cohort comprised fewer than 750 healthy bone marrow donors. At the time of sampling, every cohort member was nominally healthy, though immune exposures that went unrecorded were likely present. CMV serostatus was recorded as positive for around 300 and negative for about half of the roughly 700 cohort members, whereas no CMV serostatus was recorded for the donor in question. A peripheral blood sample was provided by each donor, and peripheral blood mononuclear cells were used for TCR beta sequencing. Genomic DNA extraction from the blood cell samples was performed with the Qiagen DNeasy Blood Extraction Kit. The library was prepared using the immunoSEQ multiplex PCR assay. For the multiplex PCR, a mixture combining 60 forward primers for TCR Vbeta segments and 13 reverse primers for TCR Jbeta segments was used. Amplification of the CDR3 region of rearranged TCR beta genes was performed with a multiplex PCR assay on genomic DNA. The Illumina HiSeq System was used to sequence the amplified TCR beta libraries as 87-base-pair reads. As for how the authors treated the data: A later analysis counted about 80 million unique TCR beta chains across the 500 to 850 repertoires, and some 11 million of these chains were shared by at least two donors. A nearest-neighbor algorithm error-corrected the raw reads and collapsed the reads into unique sequences, merging closely related sequences to remove PCR and sequencing errors. CDR3 sequences were aligned to IMGT reference sequences to assign V, D and J gene segments. For a sequence to be retained, a match of at least six nucleotides was required to both a V gene segment and a J gene segment. Rearrangements were classified as productive when the CDR3 lacked stop codons and remained in frame with V and J, and all other rearrangements were classified as non-productive. Following IMGT convention, CDR3 was defined as the stretch from the second conserved V-encoded cysteine up to the conserved J-encoded phenylalanine. The earlier analysis of about 610 of the donors excluded sequences that lacked an unambiguous match to a single V gene segment. In an earlier analysis of a few hundred of the donors, V segments were called functional above 56.7% productive rearrangements and were called segregating when the between-donor standard deviation exceeded 5%. To diagnose cytomegalovirus status from the catalog of TCR beta chain sequences, a statistical classification framework was built. A later analysis assigned V and J genes by comparing TCR nucleotide sequences with IMGT/GENE-DB human TR gene sequences. A later analysis assigned CDR3 sequences and most-parsimonious VDJ recombination scenarios with the TCRdist pipeline. In a later analysis, each TCR beta chain was defined by its CDR3 amino acid sequence together with its V-gene family, and reads lacking a unique V-gene family were excluded. In a later analysis, 450 to 600 highly shared, low-generation-probability nucleotide sequences were removed to address suspected cross-contamination and a sequencing artifact. In a later analysis, a clonal expansion index was calculated for each public chain from normalized within-repertoire ranks of inferred template counts. Generation probabilities in a later analysis came from a VDJ recombination model fitted to out-of-frame rearrangements, and those results were checked against IGoR. In a later analysis, TCR-TCR, TCR-HLA and TCR-CMV co-occurrence was scored with hypergeometric tests, and a repertoire-size bias correction was applied to TCR pairs. To estimate false discovery rates, a later analysis permuted the HLA or CMV assignments 20 times. In a later analysis, co-occurring TCRs were grouped using DBSCAN, with TCRdist sequence similarity added in when clustering inside HLA-allele-positive subsets. Co-occurrence clustering excluded repertoires with fewer than 30,000 or more than 120,000 public chains, plus five with anomalous nucleotide sharing. The clones in this table, taken by TCRdb from immuneACCESS, are in-frame only. Not every clone is retained; where verified, under half of the shortfall comes from an unresolved V gene, and the cause of the rest is unknown. Clone size and V and J calls were adopted from that table, with D and trimming inferred from the DNA. This sample is represented by 200,000 to 250,000 clones; about 83% of them were singletons. The ten largest clones represent roughly 1.3% of the sample.

V ends up 3 bases short and J 5 bases short, with an unmatched junction base count of 11. Based on the germline V gene (reference sequence), the CDR1 and CDR2 sequences are LNHDA and SQIVND. Taken from cysteine to phenylalanine, the CDR3 has 16 residues. Only the CDR3 part of the read is kept: 48 bases, read in frame from the first base. Notes on this clone: Its antigen is unknown. Within one base of it there is no much larger clone, and no base qualities were kept.

The sequenced sample consisted of PBMCs. The V and J segments used are TRBV19 and TRBJ2-5; the junction holds 8 bases that match TRBD1. The receptor was isolated from a human donor in good health. This receptor has the CDR3 CASSIGQDRVRETQYF. The sequenced DNA is TGTGCCAGTAGTATCGGCCAGGACAGGGTCCGTGAGACCCAGTACTTC. Reference TRBV19 and TRBJ2-5 genes cover what lies past the CDR3, so the full variable domain is DGGITQSPKYLFRKEGQNVTLSCEQNLNHDAMYWYRQDPGQGLRLIYYSQIVNDFQKGDIAEGYSVSREKKESFPLTVTSAQKNPTAFYLCASSIGQDRVRETQYFGPGTRLLVL.